The 32 T cell receptor beta chains below come from one sample, sequenced in a study of spatial heterogeneity in lung cancer. Described time point: sample taken at primary tumor resection. A single record per CDR3 protein comes from TCRdb applying MiXCR to the 5' RACE reads. The sample records 55,000 to 70,000 distinct CDR3 sequences, roughly 5.9% being singletons. Here the sequenced sample was PBMCs, taken at surgery. The receptors shown here come from a female donor with early-stage non-small cell lung cancer.

This clonotype was recorded at least ten times. The chain uses TRBV2 and TRBJ2-1; 15 nucleotides match TRBD2. V lost 6 bases and J lost 6; bases outside the gene matches: 9. There are 17 residues in the CDR3. Germline lookup yields CDR1 SNHLY and CDR2 FYNNEI. In nucleotides, the CDR3 is TGTGCCAGCAGCGGACTAGCGGGGGGGCCCAACCTCAATGAGCAGTTCTTC. Its protein product is CASSGLAGGPNLNEQFF.

This clonotype showed up many times. This sequence joins TRBV20-1 and TRBJ1-3; no reliable D call. This CDR3 contains 14 residues. Trimming stripped 3 bases from V and 3 bases from J, with 12 bases between. CDR1 DFQATT and CDR2 SNEGSKA come from the germline V gene (reference sequence). CDR3 protein: CSARMGGHGNTIYF. The CDR3 DNA sequence: TGCAGTGCTAGGATGGGAGGGCATGGAAACACCATATATTTT.

The sample holds many counts of this clonotype. This chain links TRBV11-3 with TRBJ2-5, with unresolved D. This CDR3 has 13 amino acids. CDR1 is SGHNT and CDR2 is YENEEA in the germline V gene. Trimming removed 1 base at V and 4 bases at J, with 7 bases between. The CDR3 reads CASSLGPRETQYF. The CDR3 DNA follows: TGTGCCAGCAGCTTAGGACCGAGAGAGACCCAGTACTTC.

Judged by abundance, this clonotype is medium-sized. This sequence joins TRBV3-1 and TRBJ1-6, with TRBD1 matching 8 bases. The CDR3 extends over 15 amino acids. CDR1 is LGHDT and CDR2 is YNNKEL in the germline V gene (reference sequence). The trim removed 4 bases at V and 10 bases at J, leaving 9 bases unmatched. The CDR3 nucleotides are TGTGCCAGCAGCCCTCAGGGACAGGCGAGCTCACCCCTCCACTTT. As protein: CASSPQGQASSPLHF.

The chain uses TRBV3-1 and TRBJ2-3; TRBD2 matches at 15 bases. Germline V gene data show CDR1 as LGHDT and CDR2 as YNNKEL (reference sequence). CDR3 size: 22 residues. V lost 2 bases and J lost 5; bases outside the gene matches: 20. CDR3 DNA: TGTGCCAGCAGCCAACCCTCTAACGGACTAGCGGGGGGGCCGATCCCCGGAGATACGCAGTATTTT. Translated, it gives CASSQPSNGLAGGPIPGDTQYF.

Many counts were recorded for this clonotype. V gene TRBV2 combines with J gene TRBJ1-5; 8 nucleotides agree with TRBD1. Germline values: CDR1 SNHLY, CDR2 FYNNEI. With 7 bases clipped from V and 4 bases from J, the junction kept 0 bases outside the gene matches. The CDR3 is 12 amino acids. The CDR3 sequence is CASNRGNQPQHF. The CDR3 DNA is TGTGCCAGCAACAGGGGGAATCAGCCCCAGCATTTT.

This clonotype was recorded a few times. Mismatch with germline at one junction end may stem from a read error. V usage is TRBV7-7 and J usage is TRBJ2-5; a possible D gene is TRBD2 (7 bases). The CDR3 totals 16 residues. Per the germline V gene, CDR1 is SSHAT and CDR2 is FNYEAQ (reference sequence). Written as DNA, the CDR3 is TGTGCTAGCAGCCCACGGGGGGCGGTACAGCAAGAGACCCAGTACTTC. This sequence encodes CASSPRGAVQQETQYF.

The genes are TRBV5-6 and TRBJ2-7; 8 nucleotides agree with TRBD1. Germline V CDR1 and CDR2: SGHDT, YYEEEE. This CDR3 region has 15 residues. V trimming: 4 bases; J trimming: 5 bases; junction bases outside the gene matches: 11. This chain's CDR3 is CASSRKDRVWDEQYF. CDR3 bases: TGTGCCAGCAGCAGAAAGGACAGGGTATGGGACGAGCAGTACTTC.

This clonotype was seen a handful of times. The chain uses TRBV20-1 and TRBJ2-1, with D perhaps TRBD2 (6 bases). V lost 4 bases and J lost 7, with 17 bases in between. This CDR3 is 14 amino acids long. The germline V gene encodes CDR1 DFQATT and CDR2 SNEGSKA (reference sequence). CDR3 DNA sequence: TGCAGTGCTACGCTTCCTCTCGGAGGGAATGAGCAGTTCTTC. Protein product: CSATLPLGGNEQFF.

On this clonotype: This may stem from a read error, because a much larger clone lies one nucleotide away. The chain is built from TRBV28 and TRBJ1-3; D perhaps matches TRBD1 (5 bases). The CDR3 sequence is 15 residues long. V was cut by 6 bases and J by 0 bases, with 12 bases left in between. CDR1 and CDR2 from the germline V gene are MDHEN and SYDVKM. The CDR3 region has the DNA TGTGCCAGCAGGCCGGGACTCAGCTCTGGAAACACCATATATTTT. This gives the protein CASRPGLSSGNTIYF.

This clonotype was detected ten times or more. This chain uses TRBV19 with TRBJ2-1, with TRBD2 identical over 8 bases. The CDR3 length is 16 residues. Per germline, CDR1 LNHDA and CDR2 SQIVND (reference sequence). The junction had 16 bases not matched to a gene; V was cut back by 6 bases and J by 9 bases. CDR3 in amino acids: CASSRSRGGGPPEQFF. The CDR3 nucleotides are TGTGCCAGTAGCAGGAGTCGGGGCGGGGGGCCTCCTGAGCAGTTCTTC.

The sample holds many counts of this clonotype. V is TRBV12-3 or TRBV12-4 and J is TRBJ2-1; D unresolved. This CDR3 contains 13 residues. With 2 bases removed from V and 4 bases from J, the gap between germline ends came to 6 bases. The CDR3 loop is CASSLNGYNEQFF. In nucleotides, the CDR3 is TGTGCCAGCAGTTTAAACGGATACAATGAGCAGTTCTTC.

This clonotype occurred many times. The V gene is TRBV29-1, the J gene TRBJ2-7; 10 positions match TRBD2. Trimming cost V 0 bases and J 2 bases; bases outside gene matches: 4. The CDR3 sequence is 15 residues long. In germline, CDR1 is SQVTM, CDR2 ANQGSEA. This CDR3 is CSVEDPAGGPYEQYF. The CDR3 coding sequence is TGCAGCGTTGAAGATCCAGCGGGAGGGCCCTACGAGCAGTACTTC.

As concerns this clonotype: Just one base apart from a much larger clone, this may be a read error. The rearrangement joins TRBV7-9 to TRBJ1-1, with D hard to call. CDR1 and CDR2 from the germline V gene are SEHNR and FQNEAQ (reference sequence). This CDR3 region has 15 residues. The V gene lost 1 base and the J gene lost 0 bases, with 9 bases spanning the gap. CDR3: CASSLDDQMNTEAFF. The CDR3 region has the DNA TGTGCCAGCAGCTTAGACGACCAAATGAACACTGAAGCTTTCTTT.

This clonotype was seen once. The chain has TRBV6-2 or TRBV6-3 and TRBJ1-1, with D unresolved. The V end was cut by 2 bases, the J end by 2 bases, with 6 bases between. CDR3 length: 13 amino acids. Germline V gene sequence: CDR1 MNHEY, CDR2 SVGEGT. The CDR3 region has the DNA TGTGCCAGCAGTTACGACGGCAACACTGAAGCTTTCTTT. It codes for CASSYDGNTEAFF.

This clonotype was observed a few times. This chain uses TRBV6-1 with TRBJ2-7, with D maybe TRBD2 (6 bases). There are 14 residues in the CDR3. CDR1 and CDR2 from the germline V gene are MNHNS and SASEGT. V was pared by 1 base and J by 5 bases, with 12 bases between. CDR3 protein: CASSEVGGVDEQYV. Written as DNA, the CDR3 is TGTGCCAGCAGTGAAGTTGGAGGGGTGGACGAGCAGTACGTC.

This clonotype was found a few times. The V call is TRBV9, the J call TRBJ1-5; D is unclear. V lost 3 bases and J lost 8, with 12 bases in between. Germline V gene lookup returns CDR1 SGDLS and CDR2 YYNGEE. CDR3 size: 13 residues. The chain's CDR3 is CASSGPGLEPQHF. In DNA, the CDR3 is TGTGCCAGCAGCGGACCCGGGCTGGAGCCCCAGCATTTT.

This clonotype showed up many times. V and J are TRBV6-6 and TRBJ1-1; a possible D gene is TRBD1 (6 bases). Germline V gene sequence: CDR1 MNHNY, CDR2 SVGAGI (reference sequence). The CDR3 is 14 amino acids. With 6 bases removed from V and 2 bases from J, the gap between germline ends came to 13 bases. The CDR3 region has the DNA TGTGCCAGCAGACAGGGAGCCTTTAACACTGAAGCTTTCTTT. Protein sequence: CASRQGAFNTEAFF.

This clonotype showed up many times. The rearrangement uses TRBV9 and TRBJ1-2; 8 positions agree with TRBD1. This CDR3 has 13 amino acids. From germline, CDR1 is SGDLS and CDR2 YYNGEE. J gave up 5 bases and V 4 bases, and 4 bases lay outside the gene matches. CDR3 sequence reads: CASSSGQVYGYTF. CDR3 nucleotides: TGTGCCAGCAGCTCGGGACAGGTGTATGGCTACACCTTC.

This clonotype has just a few counts. The rearrangement joins TRBV5-1 to TRBJ2-1; unclear D gene. CDR1 is SGHRS and CDR2 is YFSETQ in the germline V gene. V dropped 2 bases and J dropped 0 bases, with 12 bases sitting between them. The CDR3 covers 16 residues. The CDR3 DNA sequence: TGCGCCAGCAGCTTTTCATCTGGCGACTCCTACAATGAGCAGTTCTTC. Translating it yields CASSFSSGDSYNEQFF.

At least ten counts were recorded for this clonotype. The chain employs TRBV12-3 or TRBV12-4 and TRBJ2-1; D tentatively fits TRBD1 or TRBD2 (7 bases each). This CDR3 spans 14 amino acids. V lost 5 bases to trimming and J lost 8 bases, with 16 bases between them. The CDR3 region has the DNA TGTGCCAGCAGTAACCCCAGGGGGGGGCATGAGCAGTTCTTC. Protein: CASSNPRGGHEQFF.

In its sample, this clonotype was seen many times. The rearrangement joins TRBV6-5 to TRBJ2-1; 11 bases fit TRBD2. The CDR3 consists of 16 residues. Germline V gene sequence: CDR1 MNHEY, CDR2 SVGAGI. The J segment lost 7 bases and the V segment lost 6 bases, leaving 11 bases of the junction unmatched. CDR3: CASRPTRLAGLNEQFF. The CDR3 DNA reads as TGTGCCAGCAGACCCACTAGACTAGCGGGACTGAATGAGCAGTTCTTC.

This clonotype was counted between two and nine times. The chain employs TRBV12-3 or TRBV12-4 and TRBJ1-5; D remains ambiguous. This CDR3 has 12 residues. Trimming left V 2 bases short and J 6 bases short, with 5 bases between. In DNA form, the CDR3 reads TGTGCCAGCAGTTTATTGCTTCAGCCCCAGCATTTT. Its translation is CASSLLLQPQHF.

This clonotype has only a few counts. The rearrangement links TRBV29-1 to TRBJ1-4, with D unresolved. Germline V gives CDR1 SQVTM, CDR2 ANQGSEA. The V and J ends lost 4 bases and 4 bases respectively, with 7 bases between them. CDR3 size: 12 residues. This CDR3 reads CSVAGNNEKLFF. The CDR3 DNA reads as TGCAGCGTTGCTGGGAATAATGAAAAACTGTTTTTT.

There are many counts of this clonotype. This chain links TRBV7-2 with TRBJ2-1; TRBD2 might be the D (5 bases). Germline CDR1 reads SGHTA; CDR2 reads FQGNSA. The V end lost 3 bases, the J end lost 9 bases, and 12 bases lay between the germline ends. This CDR3 comprises 13 residues. CDR3: CASSLDLVSEQFF. The CDR3 DNA reads as TGTGCCAGCAGCTTGGACTTAGTGAGTGAGCAGTTCTTC.

The genes are TRBV6-5 and TRBJ2-2; D remains unclear. Germline lookup yields CDR1 MNHEY and CDR2 SVGAGI. CDR3 length: 11 residues. Trimming took off 6 bases at V and 7 bases at J, with 6 bases between the two ends. The CDR3: CASSRVGELFF. The CDR3 DNA is TGTGCCAGCAGCCGCGTCGGGGAGCTGTTTTTT.

In the case of this clonotype: A much larger clone differs from this one at a single base, so this may be a read error. This rearrangement joins TRBV5-6 to TRBJ2-5; either TRBD1 or TRBD2 may fit D (5 bases each). Trimming cost V 2 bases and J 1 base, with 15 bases left between them. The length of the CDR3 is 16 residues. Looked up from germline, CDR1 is SGHDT and CDR2 is YYEEEE. The CDR3 sequence: CASSFFSGAAQETQYF. The CDR3 bases are TGTGCCAGCAGCTTCTTCTCCGGGGCAGCCCAAGAGACCCAGTACTTC. Complete variable domain (other parts from reference TRBV5-6 and TRBJ2-5): DAGVTQSPTHLIKTRGQQVTLRCSPKSGHDTVSWYQQALGQGPQFIFQYYEEEERQRGNFPDRFSGHQFPNYSSELNVNALLLGDSALYLCASSFFSGAAQETQYFGPGTRLLVL.

About this clonotype itself: Just one base apart from a much larger clone, this may be a read error. CDR3 DNA sequence: TGCAGTGGAAAAGTACAGATTAATTCACCCCTCCACTTT. It yields the protein CSGKVQINSPLHF. The rearrangement links TRBV20-1 to TRBJ1-6; the D is unclear. The CDR3 is made up of 13 amino acids. Germline V gene sequence: CDR1 DFQATT, CDR2 SNEGSKA (reference sequence). V was cut by 7 bases and J by 6 bases, with 13 bases left in between.

The CDR3 spells CASSSTGGHDNYGYTF. The CDR3 nucleotides read TGTGCCAGCAGTTCAACCGGAGGACACGATAACTATGGCTACACCTTC. This chain uses TRBV7-3 with TRBJ1-2; a weak D match, TRBD1 (5 bases). V was shortened by 6 bases and J by 1 base, with 18 bases between the two germline ends. This CDR3 has 16 residues. Germline V gene data show CDR1 as SGHTA and CDR2 as FQGTGA.

This clonotype was seen repeatedly, ten times or more. The V and J genes are TRBV29-1 and TRBJ1-1; D gene uncertain. From germline, CDR1 is SQVTM and CDR2 ANQGSEA. Trimming cost V 0 bases and J 1 base, with 9 bases left between them. The CDR3 contains 14 residues. The CDR3 is CSVEDRRGNTEAFF. The CDR3 DNA is TGCAGCGTTGAAGATCGGCGGGGGAACACTGAAGCTTTCTTT.

The sample holds a few counts of this clonotype. V gene TRBV20-1 combines with J gene TRBJ2-3; TRBD2 agrees at 9 bases. The trim removed 6 bases at V and 1 base at J, leaving 8 bases unmatched. The CDR3 has 15 residues. Germline V gene sequence: CDR1 DFQATT, CDR2 SNEGSKA (reference sequence). The DNA for the CDR3 is TGCAGTGCGAGACTACTAGCGGGCCGCACAGATACGCAGTATTTT. Protein sequence: CSARLLAGRTDTQYF.

This clonotype has ten or more counts. This chain uses TRBV7-2 with TRBJ2-1; TRBD1 aligns across 7 bases. CDR3 length equals 14 residues. CDR1 is SGHTA, CDR2 FQGNSA, per germline. The ends lost 1 base at V and 8 bases at J; junction bases unmatched: 5. The CDR3 DNA is TGTGCCAGCAGCTTAGGGCCACAGGGGTATGAGCAGTTCTTC. Encoded protein: CASSLGPQGYEQFF. Based on the CDR3 plus reference TRBV7-2 and TRBJ2-1, the full variable domain is GAGVSQSPSNKVTEKGKDVELRCDPISGHTALYWYRQSLGQGLEFLIYFQGNSAPDKSGLPSDRFSAERTGGSVSTLTIQRTQQEDSAVYLCASSLGPQGYEQFFGPGTRLTVL.